By share of the sample, the clone carrying this TCR beta chain is medium-sized (0.01 to 0.1%). These data originate in a study of low-dose radiotherapy and immunotherapy resistance in tumors. Background on the study: Doses of 0.5 Gy per fraction every 2 weeks, totaling 6.5 Gy, went to Cohort 1.

cDNA synthesis used a TRAV/TRBV-specific primer set for both chains. The TCRs were subjected to amplification over 20 PCR cycles employing a constant-region primer in conjunction with a V-primer adapter. Following isolation, mRNA was amplified via in vitro transcription. In TCRdb, the reads were re-called with MiXCR into one record per CDR3 protein. Of 100,000 or so distinct CDR3 sequences in the sample, roughly 20% are singletons; the top ten hold over 3.5%. Time point indicated: after trial treatment. Treatment of the sample: LDRT plus nivolumab, ipilimumab, low-dose cyclophosphamide and aspirin (RACIN trial). The CDR3 spans 14 residues. CDR1 is MNHEY and CDR2 is SVGEGT in the germline V gene. V shed 4 bases and J 2 bases; nucleotides not matched to a gene: 4.

Sequenced material: PBMCs, taken after low-dose radiotherapy plus immunotherapy. The rearrangement links TRBV6-2 or TRBV6-3 to TRBJ2-5, with 7 bases lining up with TRBD1. The clonotype was recovered from a male donor with prostate cancer. The CDR3 DNA follows: TGTGCCAGCAGTTCCCCCAGGGGGCAAGAGACCCAGTACTTC. Translated, it gives CASSSPRGQETQYF.